Sequencing of this T cell receptor (beta chain) was carried out in a study of cytomegalovirus exposure and HLA in healthy donors. Study details: An early release of data contained about 85 million unique TCRs, which came from HLA-typed donors.

PCR primers comprised 60 Vbeta and 13 Jbeta primers. Methods used by the authors: The authors later counted roughly 77 million unique TCR beta chains, around 9.9 million of them shared. The protocol was immunoSEQ multiplex PCR, while the TCRdb copy is restricted to in-frame clones and leaves out a portion. The V and J calls and clone size were taken over from that table, and D and trimming were inferred from the DNA. The sample has approximately 150,000 clones, approximately 83% seen once. About this clone: Its antigen is not known.

Study-wide results and caveats: The analysis excluded some indistinguishable V segments, including TRBV6-2 and TRBV6-3. Later analysis associated a missense DCLRE1C variant with TCR beta V- and J-gene trimming.

This CDR3 has 14 amino acids. Per germline, CDR1 MNHNS and CDR2 SASEGT. J gave up 8 bases and V 1 base, and 7 bases lay outside the gene matches. The chain is built from TRBV6-1 and TRBJ1-1; 7 nucleotides align to TRBD1. The source of this sequence is a woman in her thirties or forties in good health and CMV-seronegative. The specimen was PBMCs. The CDR3 loop is CASSEGQGKIEAFF. CDR3 sequence (DNA): TGTGCCAGCAGTGAAGGACAGGGTAAAATAGAAGCTTTCTTT.